The 8 T cell receptor beta chains reported below all come from one sample, sequenced in a study of cytomegalovirus exposure and HLA in healthy donors. PCR used 60 Vbeta primers and 13 Jbeta primers. Clones were read by immunoSEQ multiplex PCR, and TCRdb kept only the in-frame ones, dropping some. This table has some 120,000 clones, around 76% appearing once. The sequencing sample was made of PBMCs. The receptors originated from a woman aged 60-70 years in good health and CMV-seropositive.

The chain couples TRBV7-9 to TRBJ1-6; possibly TRBD1 for D (5 bases). Germline V gene lookup returns CDR1 SEHNR and CDR2 FQNEAQ (reference sequence). The CDR3 has 15 residues. The V end was cut by 6 bases, the J end by 5 bases, with 14 bases between. CDR3 bases: TGTGCCAGCAGACTACAGGAGGGAAATAATTCACCCCTCCACTTT. It yields the protein CASRLQEGNNSPLHF.

This clone has just one count. The V gene is TRBV27, the J gene TRBJ2-1; the D gene is possibly TRBD1 (6 bases). The CDR3 totals 16 residues. Looked up from germline, CDR1 is MNHEY and CDR2 is SMNVEV (reference sequence). Trimming took off 5 bases at V and 2 bases at J, with 16 bases between the two ends. DNA of the CDR3: TGTGCCAGCAGTGCCCTCGCCAGGGGCACCTACAATGAGCAGTTCTTC. This translates into CASSALARGTYNEQFF.

The chain carries TRBV29-1 and TRBJ1-2; maybe TRBD1 (5 bases). This CDR3 comprises 12 residues. CDR1 and CDR2 from the germline V gene are SQVTM and ANQGSEA. With 6 bases removed from V and 8 bases from J, the gap between germline ends came to 16 bases. The CDR3 loop reads CSVVRQGGGYTF. As DNA, the CDR3 is TGCAGCGTGGTTCGGCAGGGAGGGGGCTACACCTTC.

The DNA for the CDR3 is TGTGCCAGCTCACCAGACCCGATCAGGATCTATGGCTACACCTTC. It yields the protein CASSPDPIRIYGYTF. The genes are TRBV18 and TRBJ1-2, with no clear D. The CDR3 consists of 15 residues. From germline, CDR1 is KGHSH and CDR2 LQKENI. V was clipped by 2 bases and J by 4 bases, with 14 bases between them.

V gene TRBV7-9 combines with J gene TRBJ1-3; D is perhaps TRBD1 (5 bases). The V gene's germline CDR1 is SEHNR and CDR2 FQNEAQ (reference sequence). V was pared by 0 bases and J by 4 bases, with 13 bases between. This CDR3 has 16 amino acids. The chain's CDR3 is CASSLAPGEAGNTIYF. As DNA, the CDR3 is TGTGCCAGCAGCTTAGCGCCGGGGGAAGCCGGAAACACCATATATTTT.

The chain couples TRBV6-5 to TRBJ2-7; the D gene is possibly TRBD1 (6 bases). Germline loops: CDR1 MNHEY, CDR2 SVGAGI. Trimming stripped 2 bases from V and 4 bases from J, with 9 bases between. The CDR3 is 13 amino acids. CDR3 sequence: CASSYTTGYEQYF. CDR3 nucleotides: TGTGCCAGCAGTTACACAACAGGGTACGAGCAGTACTTC.

With regard to this clone: At one boundary the junction diverges from the germline segment, which might be a read error. The chain employs TRBV5-3 and TRBJ2-7; 10 nucleotides line up with TRBD2. TRBV5-3 is an ORF, with its function uncertain. The CDR3 consists of 12 residues. CDR3 sequence: CARSGELAGRDF. The CDR3 bases are TGTGCCAGAAGCGGGGAACTAGCGGGGAGGGACTTC.

This chain uses TRBV7-2 with TRBJ2-7, with 8 positions matching TRBD2. CDR3 size: 14 residues. Trimming took 5 bases from V and 5 from J; bases not matched to a gene: 8. CDR1 is SGHTA and CDR2 is FQGNSA in the germline V gene. This chain's CDR3 is CASSRGLAGNEQYF. DNA of the CDR3: TGTGCCAGCAGCCGAGGACTAGCCGGAAACGAGCAGTACTTC. The full variable domain, with the rest looked up from reference TRBV7-2 and TRBJ2-7, is GAGVSQSPSNKVTEKGKDVELRCDPISGHTALYWYRQSLGQGLEFLIYFQGNSAPDKSGLPSDRFSAERTGGSVSTLTIQRTQQEDSAVYLCASSRGLAGNEQYFGPGTRLTVT.